The present T cell receptor beta chain was sequenced within a study of T-cell memory formation after mild COVID-19. Study outcomes and limitations: The second-wave clones peaking on day 37 were not confirmed as SARS-CoV-2-specific.

After 5'RACE with constant-segment primers, TCR alpha and TCR beta cDNA libraries carrying sample barcodes and UMIs were obtained. TCRdb re-called the 5' RACE reads through MiXCR, storing one row per CDR3 protein. The sample lists under 450,000 distinct CDR3 sequences, more than 20% occurring once. This clonotype has only a few counts. The antigen remains undetermined. The CDR3 length is 14 residues. Trimming cost V 0 bases and J 5 bases, with 12 bases left between them. Per the germline V gene, CDR1 is SGDLS and CDR2 is YYNGEE. The TCR originated in an adult woman who had mild COVID-19 (a few samples of this study predate the infection). Cell type and time point are not known. The rearrangement uses TRBV9 and TRBJ2-7; D is ambiguous. The specimen sequenced was PBMCs or a T cell subset sorted from them (not recorded which). CDR3 loop: CASSVEGIGNEQYF. The CDR3 coding sequence is TGTGCCAGCAGCGTAGAAGGGATAGGGAACGAGCAGTACTTC.